This T cell receptor beta chain is from a study of identical twins. Unique molecular identifiers were present on the cDNA, and a universal primer site came from template switching. TCRdb re-analysed the 5' RACE reads in MiXCR, keeping a single row per CDR3 protein. Of 1.5 million to 2 million distinct CDR3 sequences detected, more than 30% appear once; the ten largest clones hold roughly 0.3%. In its sample, this clonotype was seen a few times. Germline CDR1 is MNHNS and CDR2 is SASEGT. The CDR3 is 14 residues long. Material for sequencing was cord blood. This receptor was identified in a newborn girl in good health. The chain carries TRBV6-1 and TRBJ2-5, with 8 bases lining up with TRBD1. The J call may be in error: the DNA end matches TRBJ2-7 better. The CDR3 DNA follows: TGTGCCAGCAGTGACCGGGACAGGAGGCACGAGCAGTACTTC. As protein: CASSDRDRRHEQYF.